This TCR beta chain came from a study of T-cell reconstitution after alpha-beta-depleted transplantation in children. In this sample, this clonotype turned up a few times. This CDR3 has 13 amino acids. V was pared by 6 bases and J by 7 bases, with 9 bases of the junction left unmatched. For TCRbeta, the library was prepared with unique molecular identifiers. One entry per CDR3 protein, called by TCRdb with MiXCR from the PCR reads. The profile shows about 540,000 distinct CDR3 sequences, around 17% of them singletons. The TCR originated in a human donor who donated a stem cell graft to a child with acute lymphoblastic leukemia. The starting material was PBMCs from the stem cell graft donor, obtained from the stem cell graft. This chain links TRBV12-3 or TRBV12-4 with TRBJ2-7; 7 bases fit TRBD1. The CDR3 DNA reads as TGTGCCAGCAGAGGGACAGCCAGCCGAGAGCAGTACTTC. Amino acids: CASRGTASREQYF.